This TCR beta chain was obtained from a study of cytomegalovirus exposure and HLA in healthy donors. Trimming removed 2 bases from V and 0 bases from J, with 11 bases in between. CDR3 length: 15 amino acids. Germline CDR1 reads SGHTA; CDR2 reads FQGNSA. The PCR used 60 Vbeta and 13 Jbeta primers. This table comes from immunoSEQ multiplex PCR, and its TCRdb copy is limited to in-frame clones, with some not included. The sample consists of under 200,000 clones, more than 60% of them appearing once. V gene TRBV7-2 combines with J gene TRBJ2-7; D possibly corresponds to TRBD2 (5 bases). This clonotype was sampled from a woman aged 45 to 65 in good health and CMV-seropositive. The sample taken for sequencing was PBMCs. CDR3 region: CASSLSGGSSYEQYF. The CDR3 coding sequence is TGTGCCAGCAGCTTAAGTGGCGGGTCCTCCTACGAGCAGTACTTC. The whole variable domain, remainder taken from reference TRBV7-2 and TRBJ2-7, is GAGVSQSPSNKVTEKGKDVELRCDPISGHTALYWYRQSLGQGLEFLIYFQGNSAPDKSGLPSDRFSAERTGGSVSTLTIQRTQQEDSAVYLCASSLSGGSSYEQYFGPGTRLTVT.